The 25 T cell receptor beta chains in this list originate from one sample, sequenced in a study of blood T cell repertoires in COVID-19. Measured with immunoSEQ multiplex PCR; TCRdb has only the in-frame clones, and not every one. The table records some 45,000 clones, 92% of them present only once. The sample comprised peripheral blood. The receptors stem from a man in his fifties or sixties with active COVID-19.

The chain is built from TRBV3-1 (or the pseudogene TRBV3-2) and TRBJ2-1; 14 nucleotides align to TRBD2. This CDR3 comprises 16 residues. Germline V lookup: CDR1 LGHDT, CDR2 YNNKEL (reference sequence). The J segment lost 7 bases and the V segment lost 4 bases, leaving 6 bases of the junction unmatched. CDR3 residues: CASSRKGLAGVNEQFF. CDR3 in DNA: TGTGCCAGCAGCCGTAAGGGACTAGCGGGAGTTAATGAGCAGTTCTTC.

The chain joins TRBV7-2 to TRBJ2-2, with 13 bases fitting TRBD2. The length of the CDR3 is 18 residues. The V gene end was trimmed by 0 bases and the J gene end by 0 bases; junction bases not matched to a gene: 1. The V gene's germline CDR1 is SGHTA and CDR2 FQGNSA. The chain's CDR3 is CASSLAGTSGTNTGELFF. The DNA for the CDR3 is TGTGCCAGCAGCTTAGCGGGGACTAGCGGGACGAACACCGGGGAGCTGTTTTTT.

The CDR3 coding sequence is TGCGCCAGCAACCAGGGGTTGGACACCGGGGAGCTGTTTTTT. Protein product: CASNQGLDTGELFF. The chain recombines TRBV5-1 with TRBJ2-2; a possible D gene is TRBD1 (6 bases). In germline, CDR1 is SGHRS, CDR2 YFSETQ. The CDR3 is made up of 14 amino acids. V was shortened by 6 bases and J by 3 bases, with 12 bases between the two germline ends.

The CDR3 sequence: CASSQQLRDIAETQYF. CDR3 in DNA: TGTGCCAGCAGCCAACAGCTACGGGACATTGCGGAGACCCAGTACTTC. The V call is TRBV14, the J call TRBJ2-5, with D perhaps TRBD1 (6 bases). The V gene's germline CDR1 is SGHDN and CDR2 FVKESK. There are 16 residues in the CDR3. V dropped 2 bases and J dropped 5 bases, with 18 bases sitting between them.

The chain uses TRBV5-4 and TRBJ1-2; tentatively, D is TRBD1 (5 bases). In germline, CDR1 is SGHNT, CDR2 YYREEE (reference sequence). The CDR3 extends over 14 amino acids. Trimming took 4 bases from V and 9 from J, leaving 19 bases between them. As DNA, the CDR3 is TGTGCCAGCAGCCTTCTCGCAGGGCCATCGAGCTACACCTTC. It is translated as CASSLLAGPSSYTF.

The V gene is TRBV19, the J gene TRBJ2-2; D remains unclear. The CDR3 is 11 amino acids. Trimming pared 9 bases from V and 1 base from J, leaving 3 bases between. Germline lookup yields CDR1 LNHDA and CDR2 SQIVND (reference sequence). The CDR3 sequence: CASRNTGELFF. In DNA form, the CDR3 reads TGTGCCAGCCGGAACACCGGGGAGCTGTTTTTT.

J is TRBJ1-4 and V is TRBV3-1 (or the pseudogene TRBV3-2); tentatively, D is TRBD1 (6 bases). Germline assignment: CDR1 LGHDT and CDR2 YNNKEL (reference sequence). V was trimmed by 0 bases and J by 7 bases, leaving 18 bases between them. The CDR3 runs to 17 residues. The CDR3 loop is CASSQDRQRGGSEKLFF. In DNA form, the CDR3 reads TGTGCCAGCAGCCAAGACCGACAGAGGGGGGGAAGTGAAAAACTGTTTTTT.

The chain has TRBV11-2 and TRBJ1-3, with 8 bases that match TRBD1. In germline, CDR1 is SGHAT, CDR2 FQNNGV. J was trimmed by 4 bases and V by 5 bases; bases with no gene match: 1. CDR3 size: 13 residues. CDR3 region: CASSGDRGNTIYF. The CDR3 DNA is TGTGCCAGCAGCGGGGACAGGGGAAACACCATATATTTT.

The sample holds one count of this clone. The V and J genes are TRBV28 and TRBJ2-5, with 9 bases that match TRBD1. The ends lost 2 bases at V and 0 bases at J; junction bases unmatched: 1. The germline CDR1 and CDR2 sequences are MDHEN and SYDVKM. This CDR3 is built from 15 residues. The CDR3 nucleotides read TGTGCCAGCAGTTTACGACAGGGGGACCAAGAGACCCAGTACTTC. It specifies CASSLRQGDQETQYF.

This clone was counted a few times. The chain uses TRBV27 and TRBJ1-4; 7 bases map to TRBD1. V was clipped by 7 bases and J by 5 bases; unmatched bases: 7. Germline V gene lookup returns CDR1 MNHEY and CDR2 SMNVEV (reference sequence). This CDR3 region has 14 residues. DNA of the CDR3: TGTGCCAGCACCTCAGGGGGTGGGAATGAAAAACTGTTTTTT. Translated: CASTSGGGNEKLFF.

The chain employs TRBV7-9 and TRBJ2-5; possibly TRBD1 for D (5 bases). The CDR3 extends over 14 amino acids. CDR1 and CDR2 (germline): SEHNR, FQNEAQ (reference sequence). The V and J ends lost 0 bases and 6 bases respectively, with 11 bases between them. CDR3 in DNA: TGTGCCAGCAGCTTAGCGGGGCGAACCCAGACCCAGTACTTC. It yields the protein CASSLAGRTQTQYF.

This sequence joins TRBV10-3 and TRBJ2-1, with 12 bases fitting TRBD2. The V gene end was trimmed by 8 bases and the J gene end by 9 bases; junction bases not matched to a gene: 20. The CDR3 has 18 residues. CDR1 and CDR2 (germline): ENHRY, SYGVKD. CDR3 nucleotide sequence: TGTGCCATCGCGCCTAGTCCGGGACTAGCGGGCCTATTGGGTGAGCAGTTCTTC. This sequence encodes CAIAPSPGLAGLLGEQFF.

This clone is termed medium-sized. The same CDR3 arises from other DNA sequences in this sample as well. V and J are TRBV2 and TRBJ1-5; 10 bases are shared with TRBD1. V lost 6 bases to trimming and J lost 7 bases; unmatched junction nucleotides: 9. Germline CDR1 reads SNHLY; CDR2 reads FYNNEI. The CDR3 consists of 15 residues. CDR3 nucleotides: TGTGCCAGCAGCTCAACCGGGACAGGGGAACAGCCCCAGCATTTT. This encodes CASSSTGTGEQPQHF.

This sequence joins TRBV30 and TRBJ2-3; no clear D. The CDR3 runs to 11 residues. V shed 0 bases and J shed 6 bases, with 4 bases lying between them. The germline gives CDR1 GTSNPN, CDR2 SVGIG (reference sequence). This CDR3 reads CAWSVEDTQYF. The CDR3 DNA is TGTGCCTGGAGTGTAGAGGATACGCAGTATTTT. The full variable domain, with the rest looked up from reference TRBV30 and TRBJ2-3, is SQTIHQWPATLVQPVGSPLSLECTVEGTSNPNLYWYRQAAGRGLQLLFYSVGIGQISSEVPQNLSASRPQDRQFILSSKKLLLSDSGFYLCAWSVEDTQYFGPGTRLTVL.

This rearrangement joins TRBV15 to TRBJ1-5; TRBD1 agrees at 11 bases. J was trimmed by 0 bases and V by 0 bases; bases with no gene match: 10. The CDR3 has 20 residues. CDR1 is LNHNV, CDR2 YYDKDF, per germline (reference sequence). The CDR3 nucleotides read TGTGCCACCAGCAGAGATCCCCAAGGGACAGGGGGTTATAGCAATCAGCCCCAGCATTTT. This sequence encodes CATSRDPQGTGGYSNQPQHF.

This chain connects TRBV7-3 to TRBJ2-1, with 14 bases aligning to TRBD2. The V gene's germline CDR1 is SGHTA and CDR2 FQGTGA. V shed 2 bases and J 10 bases; nucleotides not matched to a gene: 7. The CDR3 runs to 16 residues. CDR3 sequence (DNA): TGTGCCAGCAGCTTAGGACTAGCGGGAGGACCCAAAGAGCAGTTCTTC. As protein: CASSLGLAGGPKEQFF.

V and J are TRBV5-3 and TRBJ1-4; D is uncertain. TRBV5-3 is recorded as an ORF, its role being uncertain. The V gene lost 0 bases and the J gene lost 8 bases, with 11 bases spanning the gap. CDR3 length equals 14 residues. CDR3 protein: CARSLEPGREKLFF. The CDR3 nucleotides read TGTGCCAGAAGCTTGGAACCAGGCCGAGAAAAACTGTTTTTT.

V gene TRBV28 combines with J gene TRBJ2-7, with 8 bases that match TRBD1. The V gene's germline CDR1 is MDHEN and CDR2 SYDVKM. Losses at the gene ends were 4 bases for V and 4 bases for J; bases not matched to a gene: 6. The CDR3 covers 14 residues. Here the CDR3 reads CASSYRTGWYEQYF. For the CDR3, the DNA is TGTGCCAGCAGTTATAGGACAGGGTGGTACGAGCAGTACTTC.

This chain links TRBV28 with TRBJ1-5; D might be TRBD1 (5 bases). Germline loops: CDR1 MDHEN, CDR2 SYDVKM. The germline V and J ends were trimmed by 5 bases and 0 bases, with 14 bases remaining between them. There are 16 residues in the CDR3. CDR3 nucleotide sequence: TGTGCCAGCAGTACCTCAGGGACTTATAGCAATCAGCCCCAGCATTTT. This gives the protein CASSTSGTYSNQPQHF.

This clone was seen only a few times. The chain couples TRBV6-1 to TRBJ2-5, with 11 bases lining up with TRBD2. V shed 2 bases and J 4 bases; nucleotides not matched to a gene: 6. CDR3 length: 16 amino acids. Germline CDR1 is MNHNS and CDR2 is SASEGT. This CDR3 reads CASSELAGGGGETQYF. The CDR3 bases are TGTGCCAGCAGTGAACTAGCGGGAGGAGGAGGAGAGACCCAGTACTTC.

The chain carries TRBV19 and TRBJ1-6, with a weak D call TRBD1 (5 bases). The germline gives CDR1 LNHDA, CDR2 SQIVND (reference sequence). With 2 bases removed from V and 7 bases from J, the gap between germline ends came to 9 bases. The CDR3 loop spans 14 amino acids. CDR3 bases: TGTGCCAGTAGTATACTACAGGACAATTCACCCCTCCACTTT. Protein: CASSILQDNSPLHF.

V usage is TRBV7-6 and J usage is TRBJ2-1; 13 nucleotides align to TRBD2. This CDR3 is built from 16 residues. Germline assignment: CDR1 SGHVS and CDR2 FNYEAQ. Trimming took 5 bases from V and 7 from J; bases not matched to a gene: 8. For the CDR3, the DNA is TGTGCCAGCAGCCCGATACTAGCGGGAGGGGGGAATGAGCAGTTCTTC. Translation: CASSPILAGGGNEQFF.

The gene calls are TRBV6-5 and TRBJ2-3; 9 positions agree with TRBD2. V lost 8 bases to trimming and J lost 2 bases; unmatched junction nucleotides: 5. The CDR3 is 14 amino acids. Germline CDR1 MNHEY, CDR2 SVGAGI. The chain's CDR3 is CASSRLADTDTQYF. DNA of the CDR3: TGTGCCAGCTCGAGACTAGCGGACACAGATACGCAGTATTTT.

The rearrangement joins TRBV11-2 to TRBJ1-2; 7 nucleotides agree with TRBD1. This CDR3 has 18 residues. J was trimmed by 6 bases and V by 5 bases; bases with no gene match: 21. Germline CDR1 and CDR2: SGHAT and FQNNGV. CDR3 sequence (DNA): TGTGCCAGCAGCACTAGGAACCATGGGACAGCCAATCGAGATGGCTACACCTTC. It codes for CASSTRNHGTANRDGYTF.

The chain combines TRBV5-1 with TRBJ1-4; D is possibly TRBD1 (5 bases). Germline V gene data show CDR1 as SGHRS and CDR2 as YFSETQ. With 4 bases removed from V and 0 bases from J, the gap between germline ends came to 13 bases. CDR3 size: 16 residues. CDR3 in DNA: TGCGCCAGCAGCCCCCCTACGGGGGCAACTAATGAAAAACTGTTTTTT. Protein sequence: CASSPPTGATNEKLFF.